The 3 T cell receptor beta chains presented below share a single source sample, sequenced in a study of OX40 agonist ivuxolimab in advanced cancers. Sequencing was performed with immunoSEQ multiplex PCR; in TCRdb, only in-frame clones are kept and a portion is missing. Here the sample spans 50,000 or so clones, roughly 79% being singletons. Here the sequenced sample was CD4+ or CD8+ T cells sorted from blood, taken in a trial of the OX40 agonist ivuxolimab. The receptors originated from an adult with an advanced solid tumor such as melanoma, head and neck, liver or kidney cancer.

V gene TRBV5-6 combines with J gene TRBJ2-5; 7 bases map to TRBD2. The J segment lost 2 bases and the V segment lost 3 bases, leaving 10 bases of the junction unmatched. Germline assignment: CDR1 SGHDT and CDR2 YYEEEE. The CDR3 spans 16 residues. The CDR3 loop is CASSSPSGLRQETQYF. As DNA, the CDR3 is TGTGCCAGCAGCTCGCCTAGCGGTTTAAGACAAGAGACCCAGTACTTC.

This clone was seen only once. This chain links TRBV4-3 with TRBJ2-1; TRBD2 might be the D (6 bases). Germline V lookup: CDR1 LGHNA, CDR2 YSLEER. V shed 6 bases and J shed 7 bases, with 25 bases lying between them. This CDR3 is built from 17 residues. In DNA, the CDR3 is TGCGCCAGCAGTTACAGTATCGGGACTCGGGCTGGGAATGAGCAGTTCTTC. It specifies CASSYSIGTRAGNEQFF.

This chain uses TRBV19 with TRBJ1-4; 11 positions agree with TRBD1. Germline V gives CDR1 LNHDA, CDR2 SQIVND (reference sequence). The CDR3 contains 17 residues. With 8 bases clipped from V and 8 bases from J, the junction kept 16 bases outside the gene matches. The DNA for the CDR3 is TGTGCCAGTCGCCAGAGGACAGGGGGCGCGGGCGGGGAAAAACTGTTTTTT. The encoded protein is CASRQRTGGAGGEKLFF.